This TCR beta chain was found in a study of blood T cell repertoires in COVID-19. At the level of the study: Specimens from acute and convalescent COVID-19 originated in the United States, Italy and Spain. PBMCs, B-cell-depleted T cells, or T cells provided the cDNA or gDNA that made up the material.

The CDR3 loop spans 14 amino acids. Germline V gene data show CDR1 as GTSNPN and CDR2 as SVGIG (reference sequence). Trimming shortened V by 0 bases and J by 3 bases, and 12 bases separated the two germline ends. Authors' methods: Reference gene primers were amplified, and this amplification served to estimate nucleated cell counts. Method: immunoSEQ multiplex PCR; TCRdb's copy keeps in-frame clones and lacks some. V and J calls and clone size are as listed in that table; D and trimming were resolved from the DNA. The data show 150,000 or so clones, around 85% seen once. Input material: peripheral blood. The TCR sequence derives from a woman aged 80 or over with acute or convalescent COVID-19. The V gene is TRBV30, the J gene TRBJ2-7, with D perhaps matching TRBD2 (6 bases). CDR3 amino acids: CAWSVGLLIYEQYF. CDR3 bases: TGTGCCTGGAGTGTGGGACTCCTAATCTACGAGCAGTACTTC.